This TCR beta chain derives from a study of blood T cell repertoires in COVID-19. Across the study: PBMCs, B-cell-depleted T cells, or T cells provided the cDNA or gDNA that made up the material.

Authors' methods: Quantification of nucleated cells was approximated via reference gene primer amplification. Profiled with immunoSEQ multiplex PCR; TCRdb holds only in-frame clones, not every one. The D gene and trimming were derived from the DNA, and the V and J assignments and clone size from that table. The sample shows more than 300,000 clones, roughly 86% of them seen only once. A Seattle source enrolled patients during active infection and followed them longitudinally. CDR1 MNHEY and CDR2 SMNVEV come from the germline V gene (reference sequence). The CDR3 sequence is 15 residues long. With V trimmed by 6 bases and J by 2 bases, 10 bases remained unmatched.

Sequencing was carried out using peripheral blood. The sequence came from a woman in her twenties or thirties with COVID-19, enrolled during active disease. This rearrangement joins TRBV27 to TRBJ2-7; 7 nucleotides align to TRBD1. The CDR3 region has the DNA TGTGCCAGCAGGCCTGCAGGGGGACCTCCCTACGAGCAGTACTTC. This encodes CASRPAGGPPYEQYF.